Following are 19 T cell receptor beta chains from one sample sequenced in a study of blood T cell repertoires in COVID-19. The method was immunoSEQ multiplex PCR; TCRdb's version includes in-frame clones alone and lacks a portion of them. The sample lists more than 150,000 clones, 86% occurring once. Specimen: peripheral blood. The receptors come from a man aged 45-65 years with active or convalescent COVID-19.

This clone appeared a few times. The genes are TRBV3-1 (or the pseudogene TRBV3-2) and TRBJ2-7; perhaps TRBD1 as D (6 bases). Looked up from germline, CDR1 is LGHDT and CDR2 is YNNKEL (reference sequence). The V gene lost 3 bases and the J gene lost 2 bases, with 14 bases spanning the gap. CDR3 length: 15 amino acids. The chain's CDR3 is CASSHPGTTTYEQYF. CDR3 in DNA: TGTGCCAGCAGCCATCCCGGGACAACCACCTACGAGCAGTACTTC.

The count of this clone is one. The chain joins TRBV7-2 to TRBJ2-3; 9 bases match TRBD1. Germline assignment: CDR1 SGHTA and CDR2 FQGNSA. V trimming: 6 bases; J trimming: 4 bases; junction bases outside the gene matches: 11. The CDR3 runs 16 residues. DNA for the CDR3: TGTGCCAGCAGAGAGCCGGGACAGGGTCGCGCAGATACGCAGTATTTT. Translating it yields CASREPGQGRADTQYF.

The chain has TRBV30 and TRBJ1-2; maybe TRBD1 (5 bases). Between the trimmed V and J ends, which lost 0 bases and 3 bases, there was a span of 8 bases. This CDR3 spans 13 amino acids. Germline V gene sequence: CDR1 GTSNPN, CDR2 SVGIG (reference sequence). CDR3 nucleotide sequence: TGTGCCTGGAGTGTACAGGATTACTATGGCTACACCTTC. It yields the protein CAWSVQDYYGYTF. The variable domain in full, completed from reference TRBV30 and TRBJ1-2, reads SQTIHQWPATLVQPVGSPLSLECTVEGTSNPNLYWYRQAAGRGLQLLFYSVGIGQISSEVPQNLSASRPQDRQFILSSKKLLLSDSGFYLCAWSVQDYYGYTFGSGTRLTVV.

This clone is large. At the DNA level, this CDR3 is encoded by other sequences in the same sample as well. The chain links TRBV19 to TRBJ1-1; 10 bases align to TRBD1. Germline V gene data show CDR1 as LNHDA and CDR2 as SQIVND (reference sequence). The CDR3 is 15 residues long. Trimming at V came to 1 base and at J to 4 bases, leaving 3 bases not matched to a gene. The CDR3 protein is CASSIVGTGVTEAFF. As DNA, the CDR3 is TGTGCCAGTAGTATAGTGGGGACAGGGGTCACTGAAGCTTTCTTT.

The CDR3 is CARSPRSGGPYNEQFF. The CDR3, as DNA: TGTGCCAGAAGCCCTAGAAGCGGGGGGCCCTACAATGAGCAGTTCTTC. The chain couples TRBV5-3 to TRBJ2-1, with 9 nucleotides matching TRBD2. Being an ORF, TRBV5-3 has a function that is uncertain. Trimming removed 4 bases from V and 2 bases from J; junction bases left unmatched: 7. There are 16 residues in the CDR3.

The CDR3 loop is CASSLVGTGSEAFF. DNA for the CDR3: TGTGCCAGCAGCTTAGTAGGGACAGGGAGTGAAGCTTTCTTT. The chain links TRBV7-2 to TRBJ1-1; 9 positions agree with TRBD1. Trimming removed 1 base from V and 7 bases from J; junction bases left unmatched: 4. Germline-derived CDR1 and CDR2 are SGHTA and FQGNSA. The CDR3 length is 14 residues.

The chain recombines TRBV25-1 with TRBJ1-1; unclear D gene. V was trimmed by 5 bases and J by 3 bases, leaving 10 bases between them. This CDR3 contains 13 residues. Germline CDR1 reads MGHDK; CDR2 reads SYGVNS. CDR3 protein: CASSMRGYTEAFF. The CDR3 DNA reads as TGTGCCAGCAGTATGCGAGGGTACACTGAAGCTTTCTTT.

The genes are TRBV4-1 and TRBJ1-1; the match to TRBD1 covers 8 bases. This CDR3 is 16 amino acids long. The V segment lost 4 bases and the J segment 4 bases; nucleotides outside the gene matches: 11. CDR1 and CDR2 from the germline V gene are MGHRA and YSYEKL. This CDR3 is CASSPRKGQAGTEAFF. CDR3 in DNA: TGCGCCAGCAGCCCAAGAAAGGGACAGGCGGGCACTGAAGCTTTCTTT.

V is TRBV18 and J is TRBJ1-2; D possibly corresponds to TRBD1 (6 bases). The CDR3 length is 13 residues. Between the trimmed V and J ends, which lost 6 bases and 0 bases, there was a span of 8 bases. Germline V gene sequence: CDR1 KGHSH, CDR2 LQKENI. The CDR3 reads CASSDSANYGYTF. The CDR3 DNA reads TGTGCCAGCTCGGACAGCGCTAACTATGGCTACACCTTC. The entire variable domain, with the rest obtained from reference TRBV18 and TRBJ1-2, is as follows: NAGVMQNPRHLVRRRGQEARLRCSPMKGHSHVYWYRQLPEEGLKFMVYLQKENIIDESGMPKERFSAEFPKEGPSILRIQQVVRGDSAAYFCASSDSANYGYTFGSGTRLTVV.

This rearrangement joins TRBV4-3 to TRBJ2-3, with 11 nucleotides matching TRBD2. CDR1 LGHNA and CDR2 YSLEER come from the germline V gene. Trimming at V came to 4 bases and at J to 2 bases, leaving 2 bases not matched to a gene. CDR3 length equals 15 residues. CDR3 amino acids: CASSRGLADTDTQYF. The CDR3 DNA reads as TGCGCCAGCAGCCGGGGACTAGCGGACACAGATACGCAGTATTTT.

The CDR3 loop is CASSPATGGLTEAFF. The CDR3, as DNA: TGTGCCAGCTCACCAGCGACAGGGGGTTTGACTGAAGCTTTCTTT. V gene TRBV18 combines with J gene TRBJ1-1; 9 bases are a match to TRBD1. With 2 bases clipped from V and 5 bases from J, the junction kept 6 bases outside the gene matches. Germline CDR1 and CDR2: KGHSH and LQKENI. This CDR3 has 15 residues.

V gene TRBV19 combines with J gene TRBJ2-7; D not certain. Germline V gives CDR1 LNHDA, CDR2 SQIVND (reference sequence). The CDR3 is made up of 14 amino acids. The V and J ends lost 7 bases and 0 bases respectively, with 13 bases between them. The CDR3 nucleotides read TGTGCCAGTATGCCGGCATCTAGCTCCTACGAGCAGTACTTC. This gives the protein CASMPASSSYEQYF.

The rearrangement links TRBV19 to TRBJ1-5; 8 nucleotides agree with TRBD1. The J segment lost 2 bases and the V segment lost 4 bases, leaving 13 bases of the junction unmatched. The CDR3 contains 18 residues. CDR1 is LNHDA and CDR2 is SQIVND in the germline V gene (reference sequence). The CDR3 bases are TGTGCCAGTAGTACCCCAGGACAGGGTAATGGTCGCAATCAGCCCCAGCATTTT. Amino acid sequence: CASSTPGQGNGRNQPQHF.

J is TRBJ1-5 and V is TRBV19; 7 bases line up with TRBD1. Looked up from germline, CDR1 is LNHDA and CDR2 is SQIVND (reference sequence). The CDR3 has 15 residues. Trimming at V came to 1 base and at J to 4 bases, leaving 4 bases not matched to a gene. CDR3 region: CASSIGYRGNQPQHF. CDR3 sequence (DNA): TGTGCCAGTAGTATAGGGTACAGGGGAAATCAGCCCCAGCATTTT.

V and J are TRBV28 and TRBJ1-2; no definite D call. The CDR3 has 15 amino acids. Germline-derived CDR1 and CDR2 are MDHEN and SYDVKM. V was shortened by 3 bases and J by 2 bases, with 13 bases between the two germline ends. The CDR3 loop is CASSFQTILNYGYTF. The CDR3, as DNA: TGTGCCAGCAGTTTCCAGACAATCCTAAACTATGGCTACACCTTC.

This clone was counted once. The rearrangement uses TRBV14 and TRBJ2-7, with D uncertain. Trimming removed 4 bases at V and 0 bases at J, with 7 bases between. CDR3 length: 13 residues. Germline V gene data show CDR1 as SGHDN and CDR2 as FVKESK. The CDR3 DNA follows: TGTGCCAGCAGCCTATCCAGCTCCTACGAGCAGTACTTC. Its translation: CASSLSSSYEQYF.

CDR3: CASTIMDRADTGELFF. CDR3 DNA: TGTGCCAGCACCATAATGGACAGGGCGGATACCGGGGAGCTGTTTTTT. The V call is TRBV21-1, the J call TRBJ2-2; the D call of TRBD1 is as the table states it, not checked on the DNA. TRBV21-1 constitutes a pseudogene. The CDR3 has 16 residues.

This chain uses TRBV7-3 with TRBJ1-2; TRBD1 aligns across 7 bases. The CDR3 covers 12 residues. V dropped 2 bases and J dropped 7; count of bases not matched to a gene: 1. CDR1 and CDR2 from the germline V gene are SGHTA and FQGTGA. In nucleotides, the CDR3 is TGTGCCAGCAGCTTAGACAGGGCTGGCTACACCTTC. Encoded protein: CASSLDRAGYTF.

This chain links TRBV24-1 with TRBJ2-1, with 9 bases that match TRBD1. The junction had 6 bases not matched to a gene; V was cut back by 10 bases and J by 6 bases. The CDR3 spans 13 residues. The germline V gene encodes CDR1 KGHDR and CDR2 SFDVKD. In DNA form, the CDR3 reads TGTGCCACTAACAGGGGGCGCGGCAATGAGCAGTTCTTC. The encoded protein is CATNRGRGNEQFF.